These T cell receptor beta chains were read from a single sample in a study of T cell changes during pregnancy in multiple sclerosis. Sequencing was performed with immunoSEQ multiplex PCR; in TCRdb, only in-frame clones are kept and a portion is missing. This sample carries nearly 110,000 clones, about 90% of them seen once, and the ten largest clones take 1.5% to 2%. Material: peripheral blood, obtained after pregnancy. The receptors were gathered from a female donor with multiple sclerosis, enrolled in a pregnancy study. CDR3s include the opening cysteine and the closing phenylalanine or tryptophan. D genes are given only for firm matches. Only part of the rows carry a size: once, few, many, or a class if the clone is expanded.

V	J	size	length	D	DNA	CDR3
TRBV5-1	TRBJ1-1	.	16	TRBD1	TGCGCCAGCAGCTCGGGGACAGGGGGCATGAACACTGAAGCTTTCTTT	CASSSGTGGMNTEAFF
TRBV11-3	TRBJ2-7	once	13	.	TGTGCCAGCAGCCTGGACTCTGCTAAGGAGCAGTACTTC	CASSLDSAKEQYF
TRBV5-4	TRBJ2-7	.	14	TRBD1	TGTGCCAGCAGCTCCGGGACAGGGGCCTACGAGCAGTACTTC	CASSSGTGAYEQYF
TRBV4-1	TRBJ2-7	few	15	TRBD2	TGCGCCAGCAGCCAGTACGGCGGGGGAACCTACGAGCAGTACTTC	CASSQYGGGTYEQYF
TRBV5-1	TRBJ1-1	.	13	.	TGCGCCAGCAGGGGAGGCATGAACACTGAAGCTTTCTTT	CASRGGMNTEAFF
TRBV7-3	TRBJ2-5	.	13	.	TGTGCCAGCTCCTCGGGGAGCCAAGAGACCCAGTACTTC	CASSSGSQETQYF
TRBV19	TRBJ1-4	once	13	.	TGTGCCAGTAGTAACAGGAATAATGAAAAACTGTTTTTT	CASSNRNNEKLFF
TRBV6-6	TRBJ2-3	.	16	TRBD1	TGTGCCAGCAGTTCATTTCGGGACAGGGCGACAGATACGCAGTATTTT	CASSSFRDRATDTQYF
TRBV5-1	TRBJ2-5	.	14	.	TGCGCCAGCAGCTTGGAAGGAGGTCGAGAGACCCAGTACTTC	CASSLEGGRETQYF
TRBV30	TRBJ2-1	.	15	TRBD2	TGTGCCTGGAGTTGGTCTAGCGGGGGCTACAATGAGCAGTTCTTC	CAWSWSSGGYNEQFF
TRBV5-1	TRBJ1-6	once	16	TRBD1	TGCGCCAGCAGCTTGGAGGGGACAGGGGATAATTCACCCCTCCACTTT	CASSLEGTGDNSPLHF
TRBV29-1	TRBJ1-1	.	15	.	TGCAGCGTTGCCCCTATACTCCGGGGGAACACTGAAGCTTTCTTT	CSVAPILRGNTEAFF
TRBV6-6	TRBJ1-3	.	15	.	TGTGCCAGCAGTTACTCCAGGGACTCTGGAAACACCATATATTTT	CASSYSRDSGNTIYF
TRBV28	TRBJ2-2	.	15	TRBD2	TGTGCCAGCAACAGTAGAGCGGGAGTGACCGGGGAGCTGTTTTTT	CASNSRAGVTGELFF
TRBV28	TRBJ1-2	.	13	.	TGTGCCAGCAGTTTCCCAGTAAACTATGGCTACACCTTC	CASSFPVNYGYTF
TRBV5-4	TRBJ2-7	.	15	TRBD1	TGTGCCAGCAGCTTCCGGGACAGGGGTGTCCACGAGCAGTACTTC	CASSFRDRGVHEQYF
TRBV25-1	TRBJ2-2	.	17	TRBD2	TGTGCCAGCAGGGGTGGACTAGCGGGAGTACGAACCGGGGAGCTGTTTTTT	CASRGGLAGVRTGELFF
TRBV19	TRBJ2-3	.	15	.	TGTGCCACCACAGGTTTTCCCTTGAGCACAGATACGCAGTATTTT	CATTGFPLSTDTQYF
TRBV27	TRBJ1-2	few	12	TRBD1	TGTGCCAGCAGTTTCGGGACAGGGGGCTACACCTTC	CASSFGTGGYTF
TRBV27	TRBJ2-1	.	10	.	TGTGCCAGCAGTTTCCCGGGGCAGTTCTTC	CASSFPGQFF
TRBV12-5	TRBJ2-1	.	14	.	TGTGCTAGTGGTAAATCCGGGGGACACAATGAGCAGTTCTTC	CASGKSGGHNEQFF
TRBV7-9	TRBJ1-2	.	12	.	TGTGCCAGCAGCTTAGCACAGACCGGCTACACCTTC	CASSLAQTGYTF
TRBV5-8	TRBJ1-3	.	15	TRBD1	TGTGCCAGCAGGCTTACAGGGGGCGCTGGAAACACCATATATTTT	CASRLTGGAGNTIYF
TRBV2	TRBJ2-7	.	15	TRBD2	TGTGCCAGCAGTGTAGCGGGAGGGAGGAGCTACGAGCAGTACTTC	CASSVAGGRSYEQYF
TRBV19	TRBJ2-5	.	14	TRBD2	TGTGCCAGTTCTAGCGGGGCGATACAAGAGACCCAGTACTTC	CASSSGAIQETQYF
TRBV30	TRBJ1-2	.	16	.	TGTGCCTGGAGCCTCATCCTAGGGGGTACAGGCTATGGCTACACCTTC	CAWSLILGGTGYGYTF
TRBV11-3	TRBJ2-5	.	16	TRBD2	TGTGCCAGCAGCCTCGGACTAGCGGGAGAAGTGGAGACCCAGTACTTC	CASSLGLAGEVETQYF
TRBV18	TRBJ1-2	.	15	.	TGTGCCAGCTCACCCGGGGGGTCCTGGAACTATGGCTACACCTTC	CASSPGGSWNYGYTF
TRBV11-2	TRBJ2-3	.	13	.	TGTGCCAGCAGCTTAAGCCACCCAGATACGCAGTATTTT	CASSLSHPDTQYF
TRBV27	TRBJ2-3	.	15	.	TGTGCCAGCAGTTTAACTCAGGGTCGGGAGAGGGTGCAGTATTTT	CASSLTQGRERVQYF
TRBV4-1	TRBJ1-1	.	17	.	TGCGCCAGCAGCCAAGATCTGAACAGGGTGAAGAACACTGAAGCTTTCTTT	CASSQDLNRVKNTEAFF
TRBV29-1	TRBJ2-2	.	13	.	TGCAGCGTTGGCCCCAGGGGCACCGGGGAGCTGTTTTTT	CSVGPRGTGELFF
TRBV7-8	TRBJ2-3	.	16	TRBD2	TGTGCCAGCAGCTTAGTGGGACTAGTTCCAACAGATACGCAGTATTTT	CASSLVGLVPTDTQYF
TRBV5-5	TRBJ1-5	once	14	.	TGTGCCAGCAGCTTGGCTGCGGCAAATCAGCCCCAGCATTTT	CASSLAAANQPQHF
TRBV19	TRBJ2-7	.	15	.	TGTGCCAGTAGTATAGAGGCACAATACACCTACGAGCAGTACTTC	CASSIEAQYTYEQYF
TRBV5-1	TRBJ2-1	.	19	TRBD2	TGCGCCAGCAGCTCCCCCGGGACTAGCGGGGGGACCTCCTACAATGAGCAGTTCTTC	CASSSPGTSGGTSYNEQFF
TRBV7-2	TRBJ2-6	.	17	TRBD2	TGTGCCAGCAGCTTAAACGCAGCGGGGGCAGGGGCCAACGTCCTGACTTTC	CASSLNAAGAGANVLTF
TRBV30	TRBJ2-5	.	15	TRBD2	TGTGCCTGCACTAGACTAGCGGACCTCCAAGAGACCCAGTACTTC	CACTRLADLQETQYF